One and the same sample provided the 8 T cell receptor beta chains below, sequenced in a study of cytomegalovirus exposure and HLA in healthy donors. The PCR had 60 Vbeta and 13 Jbeta primers. Sequenced by immunoSEQ multiplex PCR; TCRdb stores in-frame clones only, minus some. The sample gives about 140,000 clones, 60% to 85% of which show up once; around 7% is in the top ten. The sequenced sample consisted of PBMCs. Source of these receptors: a man aged 30 to 39 in good health and CMV-seronegative.

The chain uses TRBV5-6 and TRBJ2-7; D not resolved. The V and J ends lost 5 bases and 6 bases respectively, with 12 bases between them. The germline CDR1 and CDR2 sequences are SGHDT and YYEEEE. The CDR3 sequence is 12 residues long. The CDR3 DNA reads TGTGCCAGCAGTTTCTCTAAAAGCGAGCAGTACTTC. This sequence encodes CASSFSKSEQYF.

This chain links TRBV29-1 with TRBJ2-7; 10 bases are shared with TRBD1. This CDR3 is built from 13 residues. With 6 bases clipped from V and 6 bases from J, the junction kept 8 bases outside the gene matches. Per the germline V gene, CDR1 is SQVTM and CDR2 is ANQGSEA. The CDR3 sequence: CSVEGQGTVEQYF. The CDR3, as DNA: TGCAGCGTGGAGGGACAGGGGACCGTCGAGCAGTACTTC.

A single count supports this clone. This rearrangement joins TRBV5-1 to TRBJ1-4, with D possibly being TRBD1 (5 bases). Deletions cut 4 bases from V and 7 bases from J, with 17 bases between. There are 15 residues in the CDR3. Germline assignment: CDR1 SGHRS and CDR2 YFSETQ. This CDR3 reads CASSVQDRQGEKLFF. The CDR3 nucleotides are TGCGCCAGCAGCGTCCAGGATCGGCAGGGTGAAAAACTGTTTTTT.

This chain uses TRBV9 with TRBJ1-5, with TRBD1 as a possible D gene (6 bases). V lost 4 bases to trimming and J lost 5 bases, with 10 bases between them. Germline V lookup: CDR1 SGDLS, CDR2 YYNGEE. CDR3 length equals 13 residues. CDR3 nucleotides: TGTGCCAGCAGCCCGACAGGCCATCAGCCCCAGCATTTT. As protein: CASSPTGHQPQHF.

The genes are TRBV7-8 and TRBJ2-7, with D possibly being TRBD2 (5 bases). CDR1 is SGHVS and CDR2 is FQNEAQ in the germline V gene. V was clipped by 5 bases and J by 3 bases, with 20 bases between them. This CDR3 spans 16 amino acids. This CDR3 reads CASSPLRWRTYYEQYF. The CDR3 DNA reads TGTGCCAGCAGCCCCCTTCGCTGGAGGACTTACTACGAGCAGTACTTC.

The chain couples TRBV28 to TRBJ1-1; D might be TRBD1 (6 bases). V lost 4 bases and J 9 bases, leaving 21 bases between the germline ends. The CDR3 runs 15 residues. In germline, CDR1 is MDHEN, CDR2 SYDVKM. The CDR3 DNA reads as TGTGCCAGCAGTTCCCCAGGGGTTGGGGCAGTTAAAGCTTTCTTT. Its translation is CASSSPGVGAVKAFF.

This chain connects TRBV6-1 to TRBJ2-5; D unresolved. The ends were cut back, 7 bases at V and 7 bases at J, with 13 bases in the middle. CDR1 is MNHNS, CDR2 SASEGT, per germline. The CDR3 has 12 amino acids. CDR3 nucleotides: TGTGCCAGCACCGGGTGGCCGGGGACCCAGTACTTC. This gives the protein CASTGWPGTQYF.

The rearrangement uses TRBV18 and TRBJ1-1, with D unclear. The V gene's germline CDR1 is KGHSH and CDR2 LQKENI. V was shortened by 6 bases and J by 1 base, with 9 bases between the two germline ends. The CDR3 has 13 amino acids. The CDR3 DNA reads as TGTGCCAGCTCGGGCTCAGCGAACACTGAAGCTTTCTTT. As protein: CASSGSANTEAFF.